This T cell receptor beta chain was identified in a study of post-analysis software for immune sequencing data. Overall study results and limits: Elevated frequency relative to controls characterized four to six TRBV segments in patients, TRBV5-6, TRBV5-1 and TRBV20-1 among them.

A note on this clonotype: What it recognizes is unknown.

TCR beta cDNA libraries included unique molecular identifiers. TCRdb ran MiXCR on the PCR reads and lists one entry per CDR3 protein. The sample carries almost 700,000 distinct CDR3 sequences, approximately 59% recorded once. The CDR3 sequence is 13 residues long. In germline, CDR1 is ENHRY, CDR2 SYGVKD. With 10 bases removed from V and 8 bases from J, the gap between germline ends came to 18 bases. The chain recombines TRBV10-3 with TRBJ2-1; tentative D call: TRBD1 (6 bases). The sample taken for sequencing was blood. This receptor was taken from a girl aged 2-10 years with multiple sclerosis. The CDR3 region is CATGRDKSDEQFF. CDR3 DNA: TGTGCCACCGGACGGGACAAATCCGATGAGCAGTTCTTC.